This entry describes one T cell receptor beta chain. The antigen it recognizes is unknown. Per-base quality was not reported, and no clone a single base away is much larger than it. Via the germline V gene, CDR1 is MGHRA and CDR2 YSYEKL. The CDR3 starts with the cysteine, ends with the phenylalanine, and has 17 residues. This entry keeps only the CDR3 DNA: 51 bases, framed from base 1. The entry originates in a study of CD8+ T cells in alopecia areata (dated by TCRdb to between 2018 and 2020). In terms of the full investigation: High-throughput TCRbeta sequencing was used to examine T cell clonal expansion in alopecia areata in both the C3H/HeJ mouse model and human patients. On the human side, TCRbeta sequencing was run on scalp tissue and on sorted CD4+ and CD8+ peripheral blood T cells from healthy controls and from alopecia areata patients with either patchy or totalis/universalis disease. Clonality in the scalp was compared among normal scalp (n=4), patchy alopecia areata scalp (n=8), and alopecia totalis/universalis scalp (n=8). The RNA source kit depended on sample type: the PAXgene miRNA kit for fixed scalp, the miRNeasy kit for PBMCs, and the RNeasy kit for mouse skin. TCRbeta CDR3 regions were amplified by immunoSEQ multiplex PCR using 35 Vbeta forward and 13 Jbeta reverse primers.

The library was made by the immunoSEQ multiplex PCR assay. For TCR sequencing, RNA was extracted from every sample and reverse transcribed into cDNA to serve as template. First-strand cDNA was synthesized using SuperScript III with a 2:1 mix of oligo-dT and random hexamers. Amplification bias was assessed with a synthetic immune receptor repertoire, and residual bias was removed computationally. For the original study's pipeline: Raw reads were preprocessed to remove errors, and CDR3 was defined by IMGT conventions from the conserved cysteine to phenylalanine. Clonality was computed by normalizing Shannon entropy by log2 of the number of productive unique TCRs and subtracting the result from 1. Whether each scalp clone was CD4 or CD8 was inferred by checking scalp TCRbeta sequences against the CD4 and CD8 repertoires from sorted blood. As stored in TCRdb, this immuneACCESS dataset retains in-frame rearrangements with V and J assigned. A fraction of the clones does not appear; measured against another copy, unresolved V genes explain less than half of the discrepancy, and the remainder lacks a known reason. The DNA was the basis for D and trimming; V, J and clone size are from that table. This sample comprises 50,000 to 80,000 clones, 44% of them detected only once. The ten largest clonotypes hold roughly 47% of the sample.

From alopecia areata patients, peripheral blood was collected along with lesional scalp punch biopsies. PBMCs were isolated by density centrifugation and stained for CD3, CD4 and CD8, after which CD4+ and CD8+ T cells were sorted on a FACSAria. Alopecia areata patients who were not treated were recruited through a multicenter biomarker study. In four to six patients from the biomarker study, the blood CD8+ T cells went through an additional sort into NKG2D-low and NKG2D-high fractions. General study outcomes and caveats: Compared with normal scalp, lesional scalp, particularly in alopecia totalis/universalis, had higher clonality and more expanded CD8+ clones, which suggests antigenic drive. TCR sequences shared between patients were less clear than in mice, possibly partly because of HLA diversity in the patient population. Scalp TCR repertoire analysis is complicated because resident alphabeta T cells in normal human skin are also sequenced, whereas mouse skin is dominated by gammadelta T cells.

The sequence was collected from a human donor with alopecia areata. Recombination linked TRBV4-1 to TRBJ2-5; a stretch of 9 junction bases matches TRBD2. Near its end, the DNA agrees better with TRBJ2-7, so the J call may be wrong. Sequences were obtained from NKG2D-low CD8+ T cells sorted from blood. The meaning of the sample's cell subset or site label: sorted CD8+ NKG2D-low blood T cells. Here is the DNA: TGCGCCAGCAGCCATGCGGGAGTCGGTAGCGGGGGCTACGAGCAGTACTTC. The encoded protein is CASSHAGVGSGGYEQYF.